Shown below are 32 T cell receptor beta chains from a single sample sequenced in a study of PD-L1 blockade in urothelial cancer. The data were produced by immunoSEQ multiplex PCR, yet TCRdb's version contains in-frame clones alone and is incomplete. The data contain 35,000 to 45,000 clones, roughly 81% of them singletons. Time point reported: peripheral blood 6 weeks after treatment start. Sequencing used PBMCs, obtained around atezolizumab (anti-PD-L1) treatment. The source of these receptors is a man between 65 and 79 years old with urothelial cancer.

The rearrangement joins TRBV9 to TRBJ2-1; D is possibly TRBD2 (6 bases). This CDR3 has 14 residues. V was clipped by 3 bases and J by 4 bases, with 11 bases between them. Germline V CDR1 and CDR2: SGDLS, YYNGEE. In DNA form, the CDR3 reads TGTGCCAGCAGCGGAGGGACTGGGTACAATGAGCAGTTCTTC. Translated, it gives CASSGGTGYNEQFF.

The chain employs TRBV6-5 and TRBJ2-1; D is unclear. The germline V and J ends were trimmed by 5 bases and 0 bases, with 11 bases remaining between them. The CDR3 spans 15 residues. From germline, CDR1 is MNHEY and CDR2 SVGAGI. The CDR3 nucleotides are TGTGCCAGCAGTCCCTCCAGGATCTCCTACAATGAGCAGTTCTTC. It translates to CASSPSRISYNEQFF.

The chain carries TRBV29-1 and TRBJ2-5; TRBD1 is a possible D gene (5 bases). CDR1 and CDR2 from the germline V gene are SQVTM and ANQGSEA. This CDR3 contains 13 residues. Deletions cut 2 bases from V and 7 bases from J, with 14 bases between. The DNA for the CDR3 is TGCAGCGTTGAACCGGTCGCGCAGGGGACCCAGTACTTC. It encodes CSVEPVAQGTQYF.

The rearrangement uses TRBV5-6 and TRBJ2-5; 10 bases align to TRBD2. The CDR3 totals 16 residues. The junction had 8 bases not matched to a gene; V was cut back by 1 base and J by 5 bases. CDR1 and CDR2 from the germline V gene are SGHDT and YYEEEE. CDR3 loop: CASSLSLAGGTETQYF. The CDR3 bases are TGTGCCAGCAGCTTGTCGTTAGCGGGAGGAACCGAGACCCAGTACTTC.

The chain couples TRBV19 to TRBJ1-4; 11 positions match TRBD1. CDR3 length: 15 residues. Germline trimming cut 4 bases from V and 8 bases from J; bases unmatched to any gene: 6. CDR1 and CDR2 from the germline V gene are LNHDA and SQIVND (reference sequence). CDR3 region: CASSRTGGAGEKLFF. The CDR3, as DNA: TGTGCCAGTAGTAGGACAGGGGGCGCGGGGGAAAAACTGTTTTTT.

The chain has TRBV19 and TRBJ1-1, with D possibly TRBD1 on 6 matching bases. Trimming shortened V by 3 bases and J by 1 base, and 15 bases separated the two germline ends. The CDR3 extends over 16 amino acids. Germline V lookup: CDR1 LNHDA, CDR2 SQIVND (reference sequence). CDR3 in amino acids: CASSITLGATNTEAFF. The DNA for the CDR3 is TGTGCCAGTAGTATTACTCTGGGGGCAACGAACACTGAAGCTTTCTTT.

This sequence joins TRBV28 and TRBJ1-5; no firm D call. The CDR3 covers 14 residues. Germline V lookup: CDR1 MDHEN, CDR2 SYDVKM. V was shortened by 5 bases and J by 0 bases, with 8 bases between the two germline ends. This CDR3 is CASSGENSNQPQHF. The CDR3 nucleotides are TGTGCCAGCAGTGGAGAGAATAGCAATCAGCCCCAGCATTTT.

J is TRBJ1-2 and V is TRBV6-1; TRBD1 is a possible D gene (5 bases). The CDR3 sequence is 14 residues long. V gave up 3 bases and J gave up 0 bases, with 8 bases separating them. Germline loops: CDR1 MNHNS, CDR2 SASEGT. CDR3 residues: CASSETATNYGYTF. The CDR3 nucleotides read TGTGCCAGCAGTGAGACAGCAACTAACTATGGCTACACCTTC.

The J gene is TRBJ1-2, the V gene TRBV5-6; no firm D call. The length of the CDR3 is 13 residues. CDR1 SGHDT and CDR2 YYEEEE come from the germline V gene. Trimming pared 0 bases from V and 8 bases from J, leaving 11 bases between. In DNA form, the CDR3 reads TGTGCCAGCAGCTTGGTCGGGGTTTTGGGCTACACCTTC. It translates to CASSLVGVLGYTF.

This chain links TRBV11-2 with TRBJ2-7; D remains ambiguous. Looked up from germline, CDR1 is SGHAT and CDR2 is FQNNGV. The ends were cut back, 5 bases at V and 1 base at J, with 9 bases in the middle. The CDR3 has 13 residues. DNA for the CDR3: TGTGCCAGCAGCCTCTATGCTTCCTACGAGCAGTACTTC. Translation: CASSLYASYEQYF.

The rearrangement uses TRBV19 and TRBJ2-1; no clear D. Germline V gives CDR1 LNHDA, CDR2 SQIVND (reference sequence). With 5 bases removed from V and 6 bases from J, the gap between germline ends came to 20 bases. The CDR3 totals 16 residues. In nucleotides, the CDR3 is TGTGCCAGTAGTCGTATTAAGGCGGAGCCCTTCAATGAGCAGTTCTTC. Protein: CASSRIKAEPFNEQFF.

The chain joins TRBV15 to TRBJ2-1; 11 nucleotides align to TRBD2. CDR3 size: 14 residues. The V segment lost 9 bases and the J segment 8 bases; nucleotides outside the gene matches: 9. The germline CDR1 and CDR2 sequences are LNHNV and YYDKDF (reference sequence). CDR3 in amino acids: CATGRLAGSDEQFF. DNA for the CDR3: TGTGCCACGGGACGACTAGCGGGATCCGATGAGCAGTTCTTC.

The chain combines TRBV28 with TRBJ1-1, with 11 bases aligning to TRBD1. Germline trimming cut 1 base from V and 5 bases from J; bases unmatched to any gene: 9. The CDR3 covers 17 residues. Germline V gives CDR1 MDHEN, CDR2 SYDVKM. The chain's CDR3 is CASSLFPGTGGITEAFF. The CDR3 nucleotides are TGTGCCAGCAGTTTATTCCCCGGGACAGGGGGAATAACTGAAGCTTTCTTT. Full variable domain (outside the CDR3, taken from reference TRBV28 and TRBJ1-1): DVKVTQSSRYLVKRTGEKVFLECVQDMDHENMFWYRQDPGLGLRLIYFSYDVKMKEKGDIPEGYSVSREKKERFSLILESASTNQTSMYLCASSLFPGTGGITEAFFGQGTRLTVV.

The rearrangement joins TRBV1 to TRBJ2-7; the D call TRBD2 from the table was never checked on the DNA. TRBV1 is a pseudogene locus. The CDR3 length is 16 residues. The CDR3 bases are TGCACCAGCAGCCAAGGGGGGACTAGCGGGGGATACGAGCAGTACTTC. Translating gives CTSSQGGTSGGYEQYF.

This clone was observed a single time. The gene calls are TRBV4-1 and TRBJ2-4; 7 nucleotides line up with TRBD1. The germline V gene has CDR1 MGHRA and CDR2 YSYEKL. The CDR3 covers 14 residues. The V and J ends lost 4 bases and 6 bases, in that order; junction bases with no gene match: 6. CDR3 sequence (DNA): TGCGCCAGCAGCCCACAGGGGATTGGAAACATTCAGTACTTC. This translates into CASSPQGIGNIQYF.

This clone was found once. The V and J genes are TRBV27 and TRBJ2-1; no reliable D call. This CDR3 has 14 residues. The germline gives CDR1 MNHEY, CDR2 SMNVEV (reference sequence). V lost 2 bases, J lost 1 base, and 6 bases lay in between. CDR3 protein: CASSLPPSYNEQFF. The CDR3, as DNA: TGTGCCAGCAGTTTACCTCCTTCCTACAATGAGCAGTTCTTC.

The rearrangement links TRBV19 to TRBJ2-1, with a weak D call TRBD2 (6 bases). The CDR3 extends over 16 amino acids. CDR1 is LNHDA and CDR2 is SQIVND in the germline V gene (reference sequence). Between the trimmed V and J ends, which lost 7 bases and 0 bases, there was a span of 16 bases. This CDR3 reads CASKIGGVGSYNEQFF. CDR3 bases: TGTGCCAGTAAAATCGGAGGGGTCGGCTCCTACAATGAGCAGTTCTTC.

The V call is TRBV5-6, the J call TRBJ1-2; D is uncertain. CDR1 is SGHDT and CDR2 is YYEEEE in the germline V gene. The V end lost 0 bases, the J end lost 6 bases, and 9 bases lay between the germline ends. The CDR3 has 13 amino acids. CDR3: CASSLARLDGYTF. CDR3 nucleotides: TGTGCCAGCAGCTTGGCTAGACTTGATGGCTACACCTTC.

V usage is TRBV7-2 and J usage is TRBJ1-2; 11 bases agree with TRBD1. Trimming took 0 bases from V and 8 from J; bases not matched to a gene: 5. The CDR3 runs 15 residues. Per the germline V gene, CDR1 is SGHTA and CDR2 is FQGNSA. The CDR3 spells CASSLASDRGRGYTF. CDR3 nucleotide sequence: TGTGCCAGCAGCTTAGCTTCGGACAGGGGGCGAGGCTACACCTTC.

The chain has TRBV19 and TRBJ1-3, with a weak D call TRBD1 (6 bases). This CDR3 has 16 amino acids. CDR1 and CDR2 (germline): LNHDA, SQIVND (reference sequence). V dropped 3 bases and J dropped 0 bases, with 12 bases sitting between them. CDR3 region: CASSIQQGSSGNTIYF. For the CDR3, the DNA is TGTGCCAGTAGTATTCAACAGGGTAGCTCTGGAAACACCATATATTTT. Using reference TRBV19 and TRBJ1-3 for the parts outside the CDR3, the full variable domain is DGGITQSPKYLFRKEGQNVTLSCEQNLNHDAMYWYRQDPGQGLRLIYYSQIVNDFQKGDIAEGYSVSREKKESFPLTVTSAQKNPTAFYLCASSIQQGSSGNTIYFGEGSWLTVV.

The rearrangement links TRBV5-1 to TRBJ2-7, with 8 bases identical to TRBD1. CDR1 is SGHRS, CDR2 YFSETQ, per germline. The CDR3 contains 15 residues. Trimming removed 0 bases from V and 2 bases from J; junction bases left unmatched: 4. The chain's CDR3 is CASSLDRGSAYEQYF. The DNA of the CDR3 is TGCGCCAGCAGCTTGGACAGGGGGTCGGCCTACGAGCAGTACTTC.

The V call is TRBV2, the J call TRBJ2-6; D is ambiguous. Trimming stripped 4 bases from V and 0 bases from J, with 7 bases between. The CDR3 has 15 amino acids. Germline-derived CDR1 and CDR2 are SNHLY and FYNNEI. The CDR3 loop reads CASSAGYSGANVLTF. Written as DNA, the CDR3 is TGTGCCAGCAGTGCGGGTTACTCTGGGGCCAACGTCCTGACTTTC.

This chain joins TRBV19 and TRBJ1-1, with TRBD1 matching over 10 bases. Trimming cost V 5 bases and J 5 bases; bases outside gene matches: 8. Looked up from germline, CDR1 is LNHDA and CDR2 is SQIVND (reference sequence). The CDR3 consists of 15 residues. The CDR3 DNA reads TGTGCCAGTAGTTCATGGACAGGGGGTGGTACTGAAGCTTTCTTT. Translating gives CASSSWTGGGTEAFF.

The CDR3 coding sequence is TGTGCCAGCAGTGCAAGGACAGGGTCTGGAAACACCATATATTTT. It codes for CASSARTGSGNTIYF. The V call is TRBV2, the J call TRBJ1-3; 8 bases agree with TRBD1. Germline loops: CDR1 SNHLY, CDR2 FYNNEI. Losses at the gene ends were 4 bases for V and 1 base for J; bases not matched to a gene: 3. CDR3 length equals 15 residues.

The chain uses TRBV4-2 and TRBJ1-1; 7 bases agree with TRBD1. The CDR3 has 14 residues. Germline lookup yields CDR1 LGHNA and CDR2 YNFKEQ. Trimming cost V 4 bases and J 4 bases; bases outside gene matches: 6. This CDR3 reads CASSPTGPPTEAFF. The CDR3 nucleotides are TGTGCCAGCAGCCCGACAGGGCCCCCCACTGAAGCTTTCTTT.

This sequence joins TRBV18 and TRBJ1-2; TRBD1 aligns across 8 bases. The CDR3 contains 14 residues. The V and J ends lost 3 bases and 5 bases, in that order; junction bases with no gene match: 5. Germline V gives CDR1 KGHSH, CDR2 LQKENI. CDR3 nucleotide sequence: TGTGCCAGCTCACCGACGGGACAGGAGTATGGCTACACCTTC. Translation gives CASSPTGQEYGYTF.

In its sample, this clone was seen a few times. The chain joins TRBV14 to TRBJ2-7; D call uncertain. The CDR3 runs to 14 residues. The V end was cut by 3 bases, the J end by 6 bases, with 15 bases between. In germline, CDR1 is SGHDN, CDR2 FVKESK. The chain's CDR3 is CASSHMVSSREQYF. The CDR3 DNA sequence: TGTGCCAGCAGCCACATGGTCTCTTCGCGCGAGCAGTACTTC.

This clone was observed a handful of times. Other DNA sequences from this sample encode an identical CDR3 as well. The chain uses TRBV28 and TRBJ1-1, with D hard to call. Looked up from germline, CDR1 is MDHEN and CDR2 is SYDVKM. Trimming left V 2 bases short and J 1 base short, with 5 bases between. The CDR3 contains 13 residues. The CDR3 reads CASSLSGNTEAFF. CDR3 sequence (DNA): TGTGCCAGCAGTTTAAGCGGGAACACTGAAGCTTTCTTT.

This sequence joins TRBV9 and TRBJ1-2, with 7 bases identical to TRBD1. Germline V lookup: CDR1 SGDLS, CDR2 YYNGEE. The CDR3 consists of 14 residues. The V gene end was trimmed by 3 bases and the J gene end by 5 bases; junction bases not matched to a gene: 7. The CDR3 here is CASSGGDRHYGYTF. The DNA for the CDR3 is TGTGCCAGCAGCGGGGGGGACAGACATTATGGCTACACCTTC.

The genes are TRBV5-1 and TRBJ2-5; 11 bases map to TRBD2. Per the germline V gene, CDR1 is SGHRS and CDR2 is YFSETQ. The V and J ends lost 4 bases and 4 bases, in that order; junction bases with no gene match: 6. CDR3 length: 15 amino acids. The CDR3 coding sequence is TGCGCCAGCAGCCAACTAGCGGGAGTCTTAGAGACCCAGTACTTC. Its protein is CASSQLAGVLETQYF.

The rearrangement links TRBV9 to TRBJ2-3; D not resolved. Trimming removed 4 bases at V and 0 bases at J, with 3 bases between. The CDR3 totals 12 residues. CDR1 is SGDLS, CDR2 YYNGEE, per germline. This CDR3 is CASSSSTDTQYF. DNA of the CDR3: TGTGCCAGCAGCTCTAGCACAGATACGCAGTATTTT. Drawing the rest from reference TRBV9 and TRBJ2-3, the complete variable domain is DSGVTQTPKHLITATGQRVTLRCSPRSGDLSVYWYQQSLDQGLQFLIQYYNGEERAKGNILERFSAQQFPDLHSELNLSSLELGDSALYFCASSSSTDTQYFGPGTRLTVL.

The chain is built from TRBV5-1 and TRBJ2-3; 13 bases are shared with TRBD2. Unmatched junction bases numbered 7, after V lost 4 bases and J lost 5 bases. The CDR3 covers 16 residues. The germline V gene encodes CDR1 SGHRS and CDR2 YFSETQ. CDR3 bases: TGCGCCAGCAGCACCGGACTAGCGGGAGTGGTAGATACGCAGTATTTT. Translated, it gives CASSTGLAGVVDTQYF.